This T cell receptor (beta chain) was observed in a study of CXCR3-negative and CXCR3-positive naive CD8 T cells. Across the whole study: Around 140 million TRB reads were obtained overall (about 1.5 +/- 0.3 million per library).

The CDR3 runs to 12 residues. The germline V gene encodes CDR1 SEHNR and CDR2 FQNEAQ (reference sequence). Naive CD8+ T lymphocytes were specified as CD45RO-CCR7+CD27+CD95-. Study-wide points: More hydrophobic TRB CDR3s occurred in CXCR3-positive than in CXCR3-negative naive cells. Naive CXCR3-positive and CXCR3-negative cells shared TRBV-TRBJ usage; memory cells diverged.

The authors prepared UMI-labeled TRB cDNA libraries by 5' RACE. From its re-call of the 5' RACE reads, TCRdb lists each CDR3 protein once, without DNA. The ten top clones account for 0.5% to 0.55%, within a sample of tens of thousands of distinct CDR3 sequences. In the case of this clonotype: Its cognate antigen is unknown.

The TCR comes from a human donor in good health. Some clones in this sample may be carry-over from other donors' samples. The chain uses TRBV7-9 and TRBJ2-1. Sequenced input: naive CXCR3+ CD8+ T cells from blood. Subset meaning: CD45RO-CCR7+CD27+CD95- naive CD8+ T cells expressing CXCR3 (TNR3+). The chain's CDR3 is CASSLGPREQFF.